This T cell receptor beta chain was sequenced in a study of cytomegalovirus exposure and HLA in healthy donors. Broader study findings: Reportedly, TCR beta sequences accurately predicted HLA-A and HLA-B alleles in most subjects. Per a later analysis, HLA-associated TCR beta chains showed more clonal expansion than other, equally common TCR beta chains.

This clone was observed once. The antigen is undetermined. The primer mix had 60 Vbeta and 13 Jbeta primers. TCRdb's copy holds only in-frame clones and misses some; the assay was immunoSEQ multiplex PCR. Here the sample spans 90,000 to 110,000 clones, roughly four fifths being singletons. Material for sequencing was PBMCs. This sequence originates from a man in his forties in good health and CMV-seronegative.

CDR3 DNA: TGTGCCAGCAGCAACAGGGGGGATACGCAGTATTTT. It yields the protein CASSNRGDTQYF. V and J are TRBV6-6 and TRBJ2-3; TRBD1 matches 8 bases. The CDR3 covers 12 residues. Germline lookup yields CDR1 MNHNY and CDR2 SVGAGI (reference sequence). With V trimmed by 6 bases and J by 6 bases, 2 bases remained unmatched.